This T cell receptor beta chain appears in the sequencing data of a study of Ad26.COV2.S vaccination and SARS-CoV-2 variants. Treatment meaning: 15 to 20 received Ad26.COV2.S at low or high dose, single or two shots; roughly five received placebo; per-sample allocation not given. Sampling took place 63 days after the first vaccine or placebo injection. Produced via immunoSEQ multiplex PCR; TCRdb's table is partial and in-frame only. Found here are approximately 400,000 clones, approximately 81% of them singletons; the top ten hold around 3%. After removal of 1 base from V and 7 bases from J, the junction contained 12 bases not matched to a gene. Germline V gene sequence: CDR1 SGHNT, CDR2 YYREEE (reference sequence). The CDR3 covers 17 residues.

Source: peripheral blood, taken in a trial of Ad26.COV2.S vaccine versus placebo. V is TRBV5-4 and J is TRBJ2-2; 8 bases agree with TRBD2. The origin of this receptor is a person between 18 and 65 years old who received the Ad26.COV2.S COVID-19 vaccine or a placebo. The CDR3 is CASSLKASGGDVGELFF. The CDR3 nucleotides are TGTGCCAGCAGCTTGAAGGCCTCGGGAGGGGATGTCGGGGAGCTGTTTTTT.